Listed below are T cell receptor beta chains from one sample, sequenced in a study of tumor T cells in aggressive B-cell lymphoma. The assay was immunoSEQ multiplex PCR, and TCRdb's table has in-frame clones only and misses some. The sample contains approximately 7,900 clones, approximately 80% of which appear only once. Input material: tumor tissue. The receptors here all came from an adult with diffuse large B cell lymphoma. The CDR3 runs from the conserved cysteine through the conserved F or W.

v_gene: TRBV6-5; CDR3aa: CASSPGQSNQPQHF
v_gene: TRBV7-3; CDR3aa: CASSVNSGTDTQYF
v_gene: TRBV7-9; CDR3aa: CASSSEGGSNQPQHF
v_gene: TRBV15; CDR3aa: CTTSRDPGSPRAAEQYF
v_gene: TRBV5-1; CDR3aa: CASSLFSGGKQETQYF
v_gene: TRBV7-2; CDR3aa: CASSLGLLNTEAFF
v_gene: TRBV30; CDR3aa: CAWSVLLAFDEQFF
v_gene: TRBV25-1; CDR3aa: CASSHRGSGYTF
v_gene: TRBV19; CDR3aa: CASSSGALSYEQYF
v_gene: TRBV25-1; CDR3aa: CASSDSPVEQYF
v_gene: TRBV11-2; CDR3aa: CASSLDSELNTEAFF
v_gene: TRBV27; CDR3aa: CASRLLAGAYYEQFF
v_gene: TRBV10-3; CDR3aa: CAISDGTGYTEAFF
v_gene: TRBV27; CDR3aa: CASRPQGRYGYTF
v_gene: TRBV10-2; CDR3aa: CASDRARGAYEQYF
v_gene: TRBV29-1; CDR3aa: CSVVGESSYNEQFF
v_gene: TRBV11-2; CDR3aa: CASSFGTSVYEQYF
v_gene: TRBV7-2; CDR3aa: CASSPDRNYGYTF
v_gene: TRBV6-1; CDR3aa: CASSQRPTGQETQYF
v_gene: TRBV4-3; CDR3aa: CASSHRPGYSYEQYF
v_gene: TRBV4-1; CDR3aa: CASSQTRTGQETQYF
v_gene: TRBV28; CDR3aa: CASSHGQAFIQYF
v_gene: TRBV5-5; CDR3aa: CASSWGGANGELFF
v_gene: TRBV4-1; CDR3aa: CASSQVRGYNSPLHF